One and the same sample provided the 18 T cell receptor beta chains below, sequenced in a study of blood T cell repertoires in COVID-19. Assay: immunoSEQ multiplex PCR; the TCRdb copy retains only in-frame clones and omits some. The top ten clones hold more than 15% of a sample with tens of thousands of clones, 60% to 85% of them seen once. Specimen: peripheral blood. These receptors came from a human donor in a cohort sampled during active COVID-19.

This clone was seen only once. The chain carries TRBV3-1 (or the pseudogene TRBV3-2) and TRBJ2-3; TRBD2 might be the D (5 bases). CDR1 LGHDT and CDR2 YNNKEL come from the germline V gene (reference sequence). Deletions cut 3 bases from V and 2 bases from J, with 6 bases between. The length of the CDR3 is 13 residues. CDR3 nucleotides: TGTGCCAGCAGCCACCGGGACACAGATACGCAGTATTTT. Translation gives CASSHRDTDTQYF.

This rearrangement joins TRBV6-5 to TRBJ1-2, with TRBD1 identical over 9 bases. CDR1 is MNHEY and CDR2 is SVGAGI in the germline V gene. The ends lost 5 bases at V and 12 bases at J; junction bases unmatched: 13. This CDR3 is 14 amino acids long. The CDR3 DNA reads TGTGCCAGCAGTCGGGTCGTCGGGACAGGGAAAAACACCTTC. Translated, it gives CASSRVVGTGKNTF.

Ten or more counts support this clone. The chain combines TRBV19 with TRBJ2-7; D not resolved. CDR3 length: 14 residues. Trimming removed 6 bases at V and 0 bases at J, with 12 bases between. Germline CDR1 and CDR2: LNHDA and SQIVND (reference sequence). CDR3: CASRYRGSSYEQYF. The CDR3, as DNA: TGTGCCAGTAGGTACCGAGGTAGCTCCTACGAGCAGTACTTC.

This clone was seen only once. The chain employs TRBV14 and TRBJ2-1; 11 bases are a match to TRBD2. The CDR3 sequence is 16 residues long. Germline CDR1 reads SGHDN; CDR2 reads FVKESK. With 2 bases clipped from V and 8 bases from J, the junction kept 8 bases outside the gene matches. The CDR3 here is CASSQIAGGLSDEQFF. The CDR3 DNA sequence: TGTGCCAGCAGCCAAATAGCGGGAGGGCTTTCGGATGAGCAGTTCTTC.

The chain joins TRBV7-3 to TRBJ2-7; D is unclear. CDR3 size: 14 residues. The V end was cut by 2 bases, the J end by 2 bases, with 10 bases between. CDR1 and CDR2 from the germline V gene are SGHTA and FQGTGA. The CDR3 here is CASSLLTRAYEQYF. The CDR3 DNA reads as TGTGCCAGCAGCTTACTTACTCGGGCCTACGAGCAGTACTTC.

The chain has TRBV28 and TRBJ1-4, with a weak D call TRBD1 (5 bases). Germline CDR1 MDHEN, CDR2 SYDVKM. This CDR3 comprises 17 residues. V gave up 6 bases and J gave up 5 bases, with 22 bases separating them. CDR3 region: CASRVIGRAGGNEKLFF. The CDR3 coding sequence is TGTGCCAGCAGGGTCATCGGTAGGGCGGGGGGAAATGAAAAACTGTTTTTT. Using reference TRBV28 and TRBJ1-4 for the parts outside the CDR3, the full variable domain is DVKVTQSSRYLVKRTGEKVFLECVQDMDHENMFWYRQDPGLGLRLIYFSYDVKMKEKGDIPEGYSVSREKKERFSLILESASTNQTSMYLCASRVIGRAGGNEKLFFGSGTQLSVL.

The V gene is TRBV6-1, the J gene TRBJ2-2; D is possibly TRBD1 (5 bases). The V end lost 2 bases, the J end lost 7 bases, and 23 bases lay between the germline ends. This CDR3 is built from 18 residues. CDR1 is MNHNS, CDR2 SASEGT, per germline. In nucleotides, the CDR3 is TGTGCCAGCAGTGAAATGGATATCGGCCAGGGTGTGCACGGGGAGCTGTTTTTT. Translation: CASSEMDIGQGVHGELFF.

This sequence joins TRBV19 and TRBJ2-5; 9 nucleotides match TRBD2. V lost 5 bases and J lost 5; bases outside the gene matches: 9. This CDR3 is built from 15 residues. Germline V gene sequence: CDR1 LNHDA, CDR2 SQIVND (reference sequence). The CDR3 reads CASSPLIAGVETQYF. In DNA form, the CDR3 reads TGTGCCAGTAGTCCTTTAATAGCGGGAGTGGAGACCCAGTACTTC.

CDR3 protein: CASSRGHSLFNEKLFF. Written as DNA, the CDR3 is TGCGCCAGCAGCCGAGGACACTCATTATTTAATGAAAAACTGTTTTTT. This chain connects TRBV4-3 to TRBJ1-4; D is perhaps TRBD1 (5 bases). CDR3 size: 16 residues. V gave up 4 bases and J gave up 4 bases, with 16 bases separating them. Germline values: CDR1 LGHNA, CDR2 YSLEER.

This chain uses TRBV24-1 with TRBJ1-3, with D unclear. The CDR3 has 14 amino acids. Trimming stripped 7 bases from V and 1 base from J, with 10 bases between. CDR1 KGHDR and CDR2 SFDVKD come from the germline V gene. CDR3 amino acids: CATSPTGSGNTIYF. CDR3 bases: TGTGCCACCAGCCCCACGGGATCTGGAAACACCATATATTTT.

V gene TRBV4-1 combines with J gene TRBJ2-3; 14 nucleotides align to TRBD2. The trim removed 5 bases at V and 5 bases at J, leaving 18 bases unmatched. This CDR3 spans 20 amino acids. CDR1 and CDR2 from the germline V gene are MGHRA and YSYEKL. The chain's CDR3 is CASSTLGLAGAKGAQDTQYF. The CDR3 DNA follows: TGCGCCAGCAGCACCTTGGGACTAGCGGGAGCTAAAGGGGCTCAAGATACGCAGTATTTT.

This sequence joins TRBV5-8 and TRBJ2-1; 9 bases line up with TRBD1. Per germline, CDR1 SGHTS and CDR2 YDEGEE. The CDR3 contains 17 residues. The J segment lost 8 bases and the V segment lost 4 bases, leaving 16 bases of the junction unmatched. CDR3 residues: CASSRDRDTGQEDEQFF. The CDR3 DNA is TGTGCCAGCAGCCGGGACAGGGATACGGGTCAAGAGGATGAGCAGTTCTTC.

By sample fraction, this clone is medium-sized. The genes are TRBV5-6 and TRBJ2-3, with TRBD2 matching over 8 bases. The germline V gene encodes CDR1 SGHDT and CDR2 YYEEEE. CDR3 length: 16 amino acids. Germline trimming cut 2 bases from V and 5 bases from J; bases unmatched to any gene: 10. The CDR3 sequence is CASSFGAGGDVDTQYF. The DNA of the CDR3 is TGTGCCAGCAGCTTCGGGGCGGGAGGCGATGTAGATACGCAGTATTTT.

The V gene is TRBV2, the J gene TRBJ2-1; TRBD1 aligns across 9 bases. Germline CDR1 is SNHLY and CDR2 is FYNNEI. The CDR3 spans 15 residues. V dropped 5 bases and J dropped 5; count of bases not matched to a gene: 7. CDR3 nucleotide sequence: TGTGCCAGCAGTAACGACAGGGGGTTGAACAATGAGCAGTTCTTC. Its translation: CASSNDRGLNNEQFF.

The chain links TRBV11-2 to TRBJ2-5, with 9 bases lining up with TRBD2. Germline assignment: CDR1 SGHAT and CDR2 FQNNGV. The V segment lost 5 bases and the J segment 5 bases; nucleotides outside the gene matches: 6. CDR3 size: 14 residues. The CDR3: CASSPGTSKETQYF. CDR3 sequence (DNA): TGTGCCAGCAGCCCCGGGACTAGCAAGGAGACCCAGTACTTC.

This clone turned up a few times. The chain employs TRBV19 and TRBJ2-2; TRBD1 might be the D (5 bases). The V end lost 8 bases, the J end lost 1 base, and 8 bases lay between the germline ends. The CDR3 is 13 residues long. Germline values: CDR1 LNHDA, CDR2 SQIVND (reference sequence). DNA of the CDR3: TGTGCCAGTCGGCAGGGGAACACCGGGGAGCTGTTTTTT. This gives the protein CASRQGNTGELFF.

This clone was seen more than once but under ten times. The gene calls are TRBV4-1 and TRBJ2-2; 10 nucleotides line up with TRBD2. V shed 0 bases, J shed 6 bases, and the junction held 7 bases outside the gene matches. CDR1 and CDR2 (germline): MGHRA, YSYEKL. The CDR3 consists of 17 residues. CDR3 sequence: CASSQDGTSVYAGELFF. The CDR3, as DNA: TGCGCCAGCAGCCAAGACGGGACTAGCGTCTACGCCGGGGAGCTGTTTTTT.

This clone turned up a few times. The chain combines TRBV6-6 with TRBJ1-4; TRBD1 aligns across 7 bases. Germline values: CDR1 MNHNY, CDR2 SVGAGI (reference sequence). Unmatched junction bases numbered 8, after V lost 6 bases and J lost 4 bases. CDR3 length equals 15 residues. This CDR3 is CASSPGQAFNEKLFF. The CDR3 region has the DNA TGTGCCAGCAGCCCAGGACAGGCGTTTAATGAAAAACTGTTTTTT.